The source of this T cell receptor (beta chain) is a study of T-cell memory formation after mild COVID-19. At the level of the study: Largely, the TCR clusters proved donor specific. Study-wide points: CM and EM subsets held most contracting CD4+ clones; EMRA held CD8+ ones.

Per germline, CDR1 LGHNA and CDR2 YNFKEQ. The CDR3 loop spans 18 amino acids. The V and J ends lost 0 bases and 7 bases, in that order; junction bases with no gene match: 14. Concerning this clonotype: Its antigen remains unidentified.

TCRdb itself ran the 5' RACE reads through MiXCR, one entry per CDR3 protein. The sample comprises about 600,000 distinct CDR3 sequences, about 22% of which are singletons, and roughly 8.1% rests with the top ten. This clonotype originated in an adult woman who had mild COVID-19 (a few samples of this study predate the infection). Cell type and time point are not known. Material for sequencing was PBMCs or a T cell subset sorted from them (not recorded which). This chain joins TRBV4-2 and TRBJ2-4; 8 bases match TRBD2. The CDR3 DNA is TGTGCCAGCAGCCAAGAGAGTAGGGCTACGGGAGGGGGGAACATTCAGTACTTC. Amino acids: CASSQESRATGGGNIQYF.